A single sample is the source of the 3 T cell receptor beta chains below, sequenced in a study of cytomegalovirus exposure and HLA in healthy donors. The repertoire was sequenced with immunoSEQ multiplex PCR; TCRdb's copy has only in-frame clones and lacks some. The data hold about 21,000 clones, with approximately 96% observed a single time. The sequencing input was PBMCs. The origin of the receptors is a man aged 25 to 40 in good health and CMV-seropositive.

The chain joins TRBV6-1 to TRBJ2-2, with a possible D match to TRBD1 (5 bases). From germline, CDR1 is MNHNS and CDR2 SASEGT. V lost 2 bases, J lost 0 bases, and 10 bases lay in between. CDR3 length: 16 amino acids. DNA for the CDR3: TGTGCCAGCAGTGAATACCCAGGGCCGAACACCGGGGAGCTGTTTTTT. Residues: CASSEYPGPNTGELFF.

The DNA for the CDR3 is TGTGCCAGCACCACCCCAAGGTGGGGACAGGGCACAGATACGCAGTATTTT. This translates into CASTTPRWGQGTDTQYF. The J gene is TRBJ2-3, the V gene TRBV2; 8 bases map to TRBD1. Germline trimming cut 7 bases from V and 1 base from J; bases unmatched to any gene: 13. This CDR3 contains 17 residues. Looked up from germline, CDR1 is SNHLY and CDR2 is FYNNEI. Variable domain in full (rest from reference TRBV2 and TRBJ2-3): EPEVTQTPSHQVTQMGQEVILRCVPISNHLYFYWYRQILGQKVEFLVSFYNNEISEKSEIFDDQFSVERPDGSNFTLKIRSTKLEDSAMYFCASTTPRWGQGTDTQYFGPGTRLTVL.

The chain is built from TRBV27 and TRBJ2-2, with TRBD1 as a possible D gene (6 bases). The germline V gene has CDR1 MNHEY and CDR2 SMNVEV (reference sequence). The CDR3 has 17 residues. Trimming removed 5 bases at V and 4 bases at J, with 20 bases between. CDR3 amino acids: CASSPLTGGGATGELFF. In DNA form, the CDR3 reads TGTGCCAGCAGTCCGTTGACAGGTGGGGGCGCCACCGGGGAGCTGTTTTTT.